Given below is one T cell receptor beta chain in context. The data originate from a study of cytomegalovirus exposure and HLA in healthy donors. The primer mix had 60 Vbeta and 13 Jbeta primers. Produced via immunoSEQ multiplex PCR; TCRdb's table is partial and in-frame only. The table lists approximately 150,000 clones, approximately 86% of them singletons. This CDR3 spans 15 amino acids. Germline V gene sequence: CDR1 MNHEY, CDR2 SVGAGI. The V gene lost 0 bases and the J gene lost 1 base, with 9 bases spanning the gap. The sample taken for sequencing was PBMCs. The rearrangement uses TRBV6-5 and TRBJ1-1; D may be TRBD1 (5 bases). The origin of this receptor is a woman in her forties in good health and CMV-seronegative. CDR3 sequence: CASSYSRRENTEAFF. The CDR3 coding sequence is TGTGCCAGCAGTTACTCGCGCAGGGAGAACACTGAAGCTTTCTTT.